Each of the 19 T cell receptor beta chains below was sequenced from the same sample in a study of shared clonotypes between healthy human individuals. Measured with immunoSEQ multiplex PCR; TCRdb has only the in-frame clones, and not every one. The repertoire holds 1 million to 1.2 million clones, with roughly 77% as singletons. The sequencing input was memory CD4+ T cells from PBMCs. Subset defined: CD45RA-negative fraction. These receptors came from a man aged 18 to 29 in good health. Some clones in this sample may be carry-over from other donors' samples.

This clone was counted only a few times. The rearrangement joins TRBV29-1 to TRBJ1-1; TRBD1 matches at 7 bases. The CDR3 has 14 residues. CDR1 is SQVTM, CDR2 ANQGSEA, per germline. With V trimmed by 3 bases and J by 5 bases, 9 bases remained unmatched. CDR3 region: CSVDEGAVRTEAFF. The CDR3 DNA follows: TGCAGCGTTGATGAGGGGGCGGTAAGGACTGAAGCTTTCTTT.

The rearrangement uses TRBV9 and TRBJ1-2, with 12 bases identical to TRBD1. Germline V gene sequence: CDR1 SGDLS, CDR2 YYNGEE. The CDR3 has 15 residues. Trimming at V came to 4 bases and at J to 7 bases, leaving 8 bases not matched to a gene. The CDR3 DNA sequence: TGTGCCAGCAGCCGACCCGGGACAGGGGGCTTTGGCTACACCTTC. It translates to CASSRPGTGGFGYTF. Based on the CDR3 plus reference TRBV9 and TRBJ1-2, the full variable domain is DSGVTQTPKHLITATGQRVTLRCSPRSGDLSVYWYQQSLDQGLQFLIQYYNGEERAKGNILERFSAQQFPDLHSELNLSSLELGDSALYFCASSRPGTGGFGYTFGSGTRLTVV.

Ten or more counts support this clone. Other DNA sequences in the same sample also yield this CDR3. The V call is TRBV5-6, the J call TRBJ1-5, with D hard to call. The V gene's germline CDR1 is SGHDT and CDR2 YYEEEE. V lost 0 bases to trimming and J lost 7 bases, with 11 bases between them. This CDR3 region has 14 residues. CDR3 protein: CASSLGPGEQPQHF. CDR3 DNA: TGTGCCAGCAGCTTGGGGCCGGGAGAACAGCCCCAGCATTTT.

This clone was counted a few times. This chain joins TRBV7-3 and TRBJ2-1, with TRBD1 matching 10 bases. J lost 8 bases, V lost 3 bases, and 13 bases had no gene match. The CDR3 runs 17 residues. Germline assignment: CDR1 SGHTA and CDR2 FQGTGA. CDR3 in DNA: TGTGCCAGCAGCTTGCTACCCGTCGCGACAGGGGGCGATGAGCAGTTCTTC. It translates to CASSLLPVATGGDEQFF.

CDR3 nucleotides: TGCGCCAGCAGCCAAGCTCCGGAGTTAGTAGCTAGCACAGATACGCAGTATTTT. Protein: CASSQAPELVASTDTQYF. This chain joins TRBV4-3 and TRBJ2-3; unclear D gene. The CDR3 extends over 18 amino acids. V lost 1 base to trimming and J lost 0 bases, with 17 bases between them. Germline-derived CDR1 and CDR2 are LGHNA and YSLEER.

The chain employs TRBV27 and TRBJ1-1; D not certain. CDR3 length: 14 amino acids. The V end was cut by 2 bases, the J end by 2 bases, with 9 bases between. Germline loops: CDR1 MNHEY, CDR2 SMNVEV (reference sequence). CDR3 amino acids: CASSLRRQNTEAFF. The CDR3 nucleotides are TGTGCCAGCAGTTTAAGACGTCAAAACACTGAAGCTTTCTTT.

The V gene is TRBV6-6, the J gene TRBJ2-3, with D perhaps given as TRBD1 or TRBD2 (5 bases each). This CDR3 comprises 13 residues. Germline values: CDR1 MNHNY, CDR2 SVGAGI (reference sequence). Trimming removed 6 bases at V and 4 bases at J, with 11 bases between. CDR3 DNA: TGTGCCAGCAGACGGGGCCAACCAGATACGCAGTATTTT. It translates to CASRRGQPDTQYF.

V gene TRBV6-4 combines with J gene TRBJ2-1; maybe TRBD2 (6 bases). Germline V gene lookup returns CDR1 MRHNA and CDR2 SNTAGT. V lost 5 bases, J lost 2 bases, and 13 bases lay in between. This CDR3 region has 15 residues. CDR3 sequence reads: CASSPGGEPYNEQFF. Written as DNA, the CDR3 is TGTGCCAGCAGTCCTGGAGGGGAACCCTACAATGAGCAGTTCTTC.

In DNA form, the CDR3 reads TGTGCCAGCGCGTTGCGGGACCGCTCGACCTACGAGCAGTACTTC. Its translation: CASALRDRSTYEQYF. The rearrangement uses TRBV28 and TRBJ2-7; possible D gene TRBD2, 6 bases. Trimming removed 8 bases at V and 2 bases at J, with 19 bases between. Germline CDR1 MDHEN, CDR2 SYDVKM. The CDR3 contains 15 residues.

This chain connects TRBV9 to TRBJ2-5, with D unclear. Germline V lookup: CDR1 SGDLS, CDR2 YYNGEE. The CDR3 has 17 residues. Deletions cut 0 bases from V and 1 base from J, with 16 bases between. CDR3 residues: CASSVASVVTPQETQYF. The CDR3 region has the DNA TGTGCCAGCAGCGTAGCCTCGGTTGTGACCCCCCAAGAGACCCAGTACTTC. Based on the CDR3 plus reference TRBV9 and TRBJ2-5, the full variable domain is DSGVTQTPKHLITATGQRVTLRCSPRSGDLSVYWYQQSLDQGLQFLIQYYNGEERAKGNILERFSAQQFPDLHSELNLSSLELGDSALYFCASSVASVVTPQETQYFGPGTRLLVL.

The chain employs TRBV9 and TRBJ2-3; D gene uncertain. The CDR3 runs to 14 residues. V dropped 0 bases and J dropped 5 bases, with 10 bases sitting between them. Germline CDR1 is SGDLS and CDR2 is YYNGEE. CDR3 nucleotide sequence: TGTGCCAGCAGCGTAGGCGGACCCCGAGATACGCAGTATTTT. As protein: CASSVGGPRDTQYF.

The genes are TRBV2 and TRBJ2-7; 10 nucleotides line up with TRBD2. Losses at the gene ends were 5 bases for V and 3 bases for J; bases not matched to a gene: 13. The germline gives CDR1 SNHLY, CDR2 FYNNEI. CDR3 size: 17 residues. The CDR3 region is CASSPASGGNKFYEQYF. The CDR3 nucleotides are TGTGCCAGCAGTCCCGCTAGCGGGGGCAACAAATTCTACGAGCAGTACTTC.

This clone was counted a few times. The chain carries TRBV6-5 and TRBJ1-2; no firm D call. Per the germline V gene, CDR1 is MNHEY and CDR2 is SVGAGI. This CDR3 has 14 residues. Deletions cut 6 bases from V and 3 bases from J, with 14 bases between. The CDR3 protein is CASRRGVGYYGYTF. For the CDR3, the DNA is TGTGCCAGCAGACGTGGGGTCGGGTACTATGGCTACACCTTC.

V usage is TRBV28 and J usage is TRBJ2-5; TRBD2 might be the D (6 bases). CDR3 length: 16 residues. Trimming shortened V by 5 bases and J by 0 bases, and 16 bases separated the two germline ends. Germline CDR1 and CDR2: MDHEN and SYDVKM. Written as DNA, the CDR3 is TGTGCCAGCAGTCCAGGGACTCCGGTGTACCAAGAGACCCAGTACTTC. This translates into CASSPGTPVYQETQYF. Using reference TRBV28 and TRBJ2-5 for the parts outside the CDR3, the full variable domain is DVKVTQSSRYLVKRTGEKVFLECVQDMDHENMFWYRQDPGLGLRLIYFSYDVKMKEKGDIPEGYSVSREKKERFSLILESASTNQTSMYLCASSPGTPVYQETQYFGPGTRLLVL.

At least ten counts were recorded for this clone. CDR3 nucleotide sequence: TGTGCCAGCAGCACGGGACTAGGCATCCGGGAGCAGTACTTC. Amino acid sequence: CASSTGLGIREQYF. The V and J genes are TRBV9 and TRBJ2-7; 8 positions match TRBD2. The CDR3 has 14 residues. CDR1 and CDR2 (germline): SGDLS, YYNGEE. J was trimmed by 7 bases and V by 4 bases; bases with no gene match: 10.

The chain employs TRBV9 and TRBJ2-3, with 7 positions matching TRBD2. CDR1 is SGDLS and CDR2 is YYNGEE in the germline V gene. The CDR3 has 17 residues. The ends lost 0 bases at V and 4 bases at J; junction bases unmatched: 11. CDR3 sequence: CASSVAGVAGGADTQYF. In nucleotides, the CDR3 is TGTGCCAGCAGCGTAGCAGGTGTAGCGGGTGGTGCAGATACGCAGTATTTT. Filled out from reference TRBV9 and TRBJ2-3, the complete variable domain reads DSGVTQTPKHLITATGQRVTLRCSPRSGDLSVYWYQQSLDQGLQFLIQYYNGEERAKGNILERFSAQQFPDLHSELNLSSLELGDSALYFCASSVAGVAGGADTQYFGPGTRLTVL.

This rearrangement joins TRBV14 to TRBJ2-5, with 10 bases aligning to TRBD1. Germline-derived CDR1 and CDR2 are SGHDN and FVKESK. This CDR3 has 15 residues. The trim removed 1 base at V and 14 bases at J, leaving 13 bases unmatched. DNA of the CDR3: TGTGCCAGCAGCCAAGCGGGGGACAGGGGCCAAGAGCGCTACTTC. It encodes CASSQAGDRGQERYF.

The chain carries TRBV5-1 and TRBJ1-2; the D gene is possibly TRBD1 (5 bases). The V gene's germline CDR1 is SGHRS and CDR2 YFSETQ. This CDR3 spans 13 amino acids. V was pared by 4 bases and J by 5 bases, with 12 bases between. The CDR3 nucleotides read TGCGCCAGCAGCACGGGACGGAGATATGGCTACACCTTC. Its protein product is CASSTGRRYGYTF.

CDR3 loop: CATQGSGRFYTF. CDR3 DNA sequence: TGTGCCACCCAAGGTAGTGGCAGATTCTACACCTTC. The chain carries TRBV2 and TRBJ1-2, with D unresolved. Trimming left V 10 bases short and J 10 bases short, with 19 bases between. CDR1 is SNHLY and CDR2 is FYNNEI in the germline V gene. This CDR3 has 12 residues.